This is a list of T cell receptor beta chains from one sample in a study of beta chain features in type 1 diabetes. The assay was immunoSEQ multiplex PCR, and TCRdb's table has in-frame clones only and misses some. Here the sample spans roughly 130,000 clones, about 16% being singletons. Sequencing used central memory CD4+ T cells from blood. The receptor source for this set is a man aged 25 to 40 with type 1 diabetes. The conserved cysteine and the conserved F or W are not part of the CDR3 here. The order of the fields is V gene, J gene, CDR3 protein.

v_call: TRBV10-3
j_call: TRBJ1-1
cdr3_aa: AINGQTNTEAF

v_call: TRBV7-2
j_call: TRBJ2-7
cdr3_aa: ASSLWGPYEQY

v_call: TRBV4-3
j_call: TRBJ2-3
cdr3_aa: ASSQDHSETDTQY

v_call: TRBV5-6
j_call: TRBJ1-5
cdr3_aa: ASSLTDRGNQPQH

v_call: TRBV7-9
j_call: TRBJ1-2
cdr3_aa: ASSLEGYYGYT

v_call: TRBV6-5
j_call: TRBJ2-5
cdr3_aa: ASSIKREGQTQY

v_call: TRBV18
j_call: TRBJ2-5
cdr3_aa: ASSPRTEQETQY

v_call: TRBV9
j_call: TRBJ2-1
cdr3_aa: ASSVRGVDEQF

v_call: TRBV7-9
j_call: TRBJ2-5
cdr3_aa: ASSSKETQY

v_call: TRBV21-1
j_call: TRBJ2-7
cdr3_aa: ASSKGSQGANTYEQY

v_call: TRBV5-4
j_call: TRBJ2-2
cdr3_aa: ASSVGARANTGELF

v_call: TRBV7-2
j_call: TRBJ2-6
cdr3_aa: ASSSVAGTSSGANVLT

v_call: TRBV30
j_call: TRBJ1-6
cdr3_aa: AHRRVDNSPLH

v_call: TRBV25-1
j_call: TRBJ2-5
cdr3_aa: ASSEFLGGTETQY

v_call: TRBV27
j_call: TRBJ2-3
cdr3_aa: ASSSPRGSTGTDTQY

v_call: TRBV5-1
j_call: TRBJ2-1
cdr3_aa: ASSDHEYNEQF